The next 3 T cell receptor beta chains were all read from a single sample in a study of blood T cell repertoires in COVID-19. Data came from immunoSEQ multiplex PCR; TCRdb stores just in-frame clones and leaves some out. Here the sample spans fewer than 350,000 clones, approximately 89% being singletons. Sequenced sample: PBMCs or T cells enriched from blood (not recorded which). These receptors were obtained from a woman in her 40s who had recovered from COVID-19.

V is TRBV5-4 and J is TRBJ2-2; 10 bases are a match to TRBD1. V was pared by 0 bases and J by 4 bases, with 3 bases of the junction left unmatched. Per germline, CDR1 SGHNT and CDR2 YYREEE (reference sequence). CDR3 length equals 16 residues. CDR3 protein: CASSLVGTGVTGELFF. The CDR3 nucleotides read TGTGCCAGCAGCTTGGTAGGGACAGGGGTCACCGGGGAGCTGTTTTTT.

The CDR3 DNA reads as TGCGCCAGCAGCTTGGAGGGGCAGGGGGTGACGCCCCAGCATTTT. Protein: CASSLEGQGVTPQHF. This chain connects TRBV5-1 to TRBJ1-5; 7 nucleotides align to TRBD1. The CDR3 has 15 residues. J gave up 9 bases and V 0 bases, and 9 bases lay outside the gene matches. Germline V CDR1 and CDR2: SGHRS, YFSETQ.

This CDR3 is CAWSPGTSYTQYF. CDR3 coding DNA: TGTGCCTGGAGTCCTGGGACTAGCTATACGCAGTATTTT. V gene TRBV30 combines with J gene TRBJ2-3, with 9 nucleotides matching TRBD2. Germline-derived CDR1 and CDR2 are GTSNPN and SVGIG (reference sequence). This CDR3 comprises 13 residues. V was pared by 2 bases and J by 7 bases, with 4 bases of the junction left unmatched. Supplemented by reference TRBV30 and TRBJ2-3, the full variable domain reads SQTIHQWPATLVQPVGSPLSLECTVEGTSNPNLYWYRQAAGRGLQLLFYSVGIGQISSEVPQNLSASRPQDRQFILSSKKLLLSDSGFYLCAWSPGTSYTQYFGPGTRLTVL.